This T cell receptor (beta chain) comes out of a study of cytomegalovirus exposure and HLA in healthy donors. Looking at the study overall: Among the 300 to 500 genotyped donors, just over 80% were placed in the Caucasian-associated ancestry cluster. Findings of the study overall: Researchers reportedly found TCR beta sequences accurately predicted most subjects' HLA-A and HLA-B alleles.

Healthy bone marrow donors made up the donors. While unrecorded immune exposures were likely, the donors were nominally healthy when sampled. Researchers ran the PCR with 60 Vbeta and 13 Jbeta primers. This table comes from immunoSEQ multiplex PCR, and its TCRdb copy is limited to in-frame clones, with some not included. The data contain over 65,000 clones, about 81% of them singletons. The CDR3 runs to 15 residues. Trimming at V came to 7 bases and at J to 4 bases, leaving 10 bases not matched to a gene. CDR1 is SNHLY and CDR2 is FYNNEI in the germline V gene. About this clone itself: What it recognizes is unknown.

This rearrangement joins TRBV2 to TRBJ1-5, with 7 bases identical to TRBD1. This sequence was found in a human donor in good health. The material sequenced was PBMCs. This CDR3 is CASKALTGTNQPQHF. DNA of the CDR3: TGTGCCAGCAAAGCCCTGACAGGGACAAATCAGCCCCAGCATTTT.